This entry describes one T cell receptor (beta chain). Its specificity is unknown. The V gene's germline CDR1 is MNHEY and CDR2 SVGEGT. V lost 4 bases and J lost 6, with 10 bases in between. The CDR3 covers 14 residues. Patients with Susac syndrome showed fulfilment of recently defined diagnostic criteria for definite or probable disease. The data are from a study of CD8 T cells in Susac syndrome. An amount of RNA that ranged from roughly 0.45 to 1 ug was reverse transcribed with random hexamers. TCRdb recomputed calls from the immunoSEQ multiplex PCR reads with MiXCR, one row per CDR3 protein. The sample yields 150,000 to 200,000 distinct CDR3 sequences, more than 90% seen once. General observations from the study: CD4+ T cell repertoires in Susac syndrome exhibited no evidence of clonal expansion.

This rearrangement joins TRBV6-2 or TRBV6-3 to TRBJ1-6; D is possibly TRBD1 (6 bases). This TCR derives from a human donor with Susac syndrome. Sequencing input: CD4+ T cells from PBMCs. The CDR3 nucleotides read TGTGCCAGCAGTTTCGGACAGATTAATTCACCCCTCCACTTT. Its protein product is CASSFGQINSPLHF.